This paragraph covers one TCR beta chain sequence. There is no known antigen for this receptor. Base qualities were left out, and no much larger clone turns up one base away. TCRbeta CDR3 regions were amplified from genomic DNA using the immunoSEQ Assay, a bias-controlled multiplex PCR. The paper's data handling went like this. The number of nucleated cells in each sample was estimated by amplification of reference gene primers within the assay. To quantify the absolute abundance of each unique TCRbeta CDR3 rearrangement, sequence reads were collapsed and filtered. For each sample, productive Simpson clonality was calculated by taking the square root of Simpson's diversity index across productive rearrangements. TCRdb took over this immuneACCESS table, retaining in-frame rearrangements with V and J assigned. Such tables are incomplete; in checked studies, under half of the missing clones stem from an unresolved V gene, and the remainder is unexplained. That table is the source of V, J and clone size, and D and trimming were worked out from the DNA. The sample data list 250,000 to 350,000 clones, and roughly 90% of these were observed just once. The ten biggest clones cover 1.5% to 2% of the sample.

The data are from a study of blood T cell repertoires in COVID-19 (dated by TCRdb to 2018 to 2020). The study in broad terms: Collaborator samples came from the United States, Italy and Spain and covered acute and convalescent phases of COVID-19. Deeply sampled blood TCRbeta repertoires from subjects exposed to, actively infected with, or recovered from COVID-19 were included in the dataset. Sample metadata almost always included a de-identified subject ID, COVID-19 status, age in years and sex. The repertoires were released in a freely available public database intended as a resource for research on the immune response to SARS-CoV-2. Samples were obtained from the ongoing ImmuneRACE study (first 160 participants) and from some 1,200 subjects provided by 6 global collaborators. The prospective study material was composed of cDNA or gDNA derived from T cells, B-cell-depleted T cells, or PBMCs. Where available, HLA class I and class II types were taken from metadata supplied by the sample provider and were not determined by assay-based typing. Study-level results and caveats: How much clinical and demographic metadata was included differed by source and by participant, and the metadata was provided uncurated.

Participants in the prospective study were aged roughly 18 to 90 years, lived in 20 to 30 United States geographic areas, and enrolled through a virtual design. In the prospective study, cohorts were assigned on the basis of participant-reported clinical history obtained from a screening survey and a study questionnaire. Each participant in the prospective study had whole blood, serum and a nasopharyngeal or oropharyngeal swab collected by mobile phlebotomists. Over a 2-month period, participants in the prospective study had the option of providing additional blood draws and questionnaires. Prospective study blood samples were shipped either frozen or at room temperature before DNA extraction. The germline V gene sets CDR1 to MDHEN and CDR2 to SYDVKM. The CDR3, from cysteine to phenylalanine, totals 13 residues. The only DNA kept is the CDR3, 39 bases in frame from the first base. V sheds 2 bases and J sheds 4 bases, leaving 6 bases between their ends.

What was sequenced was PBMCs or T cells enriched from blood (not recorded which). Recombination joined TRBV28 with TRBJ1-3; the D gene remains uncertain. This TCR came from a woman aged 18-29 years with acute COVID-19. The CDR3 region: CASSLLQGNTIYF. The DNA sequence is as follows: TGTGCCAGCAGTTTACTACAGGGAAACACCATATATTTT. The entire variable domain, with the stretches around the CDR3 drawn from the reference TRBV28 and TRBJ1-3 proteins, is DVKVTQSSRYLVKRTGEKVFLECVQDMDHENMFWYRQDPGLGLRLIYFSYDVKMKEKGDIPEGYSVSREKKERFSLILESASTNQTSMYLCASSLLQGNTIYFGEGSWLTVV.